This is a list of T cell receptor beta chains from one sample in a study of blood T cell repertoires in COVID-19. Produced via immunoSEQ multiplex PCR; TCRdb's table is partial and in-frame only. The table has tens of thousands of clones, 80% seen once. What was sequenced was peripheral blood. These receptors were obtained from a man under 40 with COVID-19, enrolled during active disease. Both conserved end residues are part of each CDR3. The D gene is left open where the match is weak. The size field is filled for only some rows; it gives once, few, many or a size class.

v_call	j_call	d_call	clone_size	cdr3_aa	cdr3_nt
TRBV5-4	TRBJ2-7	-	-	CASSPGGTGYEQYF	TGTGCCAGCAGCCCGGGGGGCACTGGGTACGAGCAGTACTTC
TRBV7-3	TRBJ2-1	-	-	CASSLGDTRGNEQFF	TGTGCCAGCAGCTTGGGGGACACCCGAGGGAATGAGCAGTTCTTC
TRBV6-5	TRBJ1-3	-	-	CASSYDQATSGNTIYF	TGTGCCAGCAGTTACGACCAGGCGACGTCTGGAAACACCATATATTTT
TRBV11-3	TRBJ2-7	-	-	CASSPFAGFSYEQYF	TGTGCCAGCAGCCCCTTCGCCGGGTTCTCCTACGAGCAGTACTTC
TRBV5-8	TRBJ2-7	TRBD1	once	CASSWDRGRGEQYF	TGTGCCAGCAGCTGGGACAGGGGTCGGGGCGAGCAGTACTTC
TRBV9	TRBJ1-1	-	-	CASSGGPGPTEAFF	TGTGCCAGCAGCGGTGGGCCAGGGCCCACTGAAGCTTTCTTT
TRBV30	TRBJ1-4	-	few	CAWSAYSKNEKLFF	TGTGCCTGGAGTGCGTACAGCAAGAATGAAAAACTGTTTTTT
TRBV5-1	TRBJ2-7	TRBD1	-	CASSLLPRDRGTYEQYF	TGCGCCAGCAGCTTACTACCCCGGGACAGAGGGACCTACGAGCAGTACTTC
TRBV9	TRBJ2-1	TRBD1	-	CASSVEDRGQLQYNEQFF	TGTGCCAGCAGCGTAGAAGACAGGGGCCAACTTCAGTACAATGAGCAGTTCTTC
TRBV3-1/TRBV3-2	TRBJ1-1	-	few	CASSQGAEWAFF	TGTGCCAGCAGCCAAGGGGCAGAATGGGCTTTCTTT
TRBV27	TRBJ2-3	TRBD1	-	CASSQSVTGITDTQYF	TGTGCCAGCAGTCAATCCGTGACAGGGATCACAGATACGCAGTATTTT
TRBV5-1	TRBJ1-1	TRBD1	-	CASSLRGQVNTEAFF	TGCGCCAGCAGCTTGAGGGGGCAGGTGAACACTGAAGCTTTCTTT
TRBV30	TRBJ2-1	TRBD2	-	CAWSTSGPEQFF	TGTGCCTGGAGTACTAGCGGACCAGAGCAGTTCTTC
TRBV27	TRBJ2-2	-	-	CASSPLIGFHEKYGELFF	TGTGCCAGCAGTCCACTTATCGGTTTTCACGAGAAGTACGGGGAGCTGTTTTTT
TRBV11-2	TRBJ1-3	-	-	CASSPLLRSSGNTIYF	TGTGCCAGCAGCCCACTGTTACGCTCCTCTGGAAACACCATATATTTT
TRBV7-9	TRBJ1-2	TRBD1	-	CASEVAGLRDRGSRYTF	TGTGCCAGCGAAGTGGCAGGATTAAGGGACAGGGGATCTCGCTACACCTTC
TRBV30	TRBJ2-3	TRBD2	-	CAWTSPGLGLTDTQYF	TGTGCCTGGACTTCACCGGGACTAGGGCTCACAGATACGCAGTATTTT
TRBV2	TRBJ2-1	-	-	CASKERSSAWSSYNEQFF	TGTGCCAGCAAAGAAAGGTCTAGCGCGTGGAGCTCCTACAATGAGCAGTTCTTC
TRBV12-2	TRBJ2-2	-	once	CASRLTGWSENTGELFF	TGTGCAAGTCGCTTAACGGGTTGGTCAGAGAACACCGGGGAGCTGTTTTTT
TRBV28	TRBJ1-6	TRBD1	few	CASRTGDSPLHF	TGTGCCAGCAGAACAGGGGATTCACCCCTCCACTTT
TRBV11-3	TRBJ2-3	TRBD1	-	CASSEQGGTDTQYF	TGTGCCAGCAGCGAACAGGGGGGCACAGATACGCAGTATTTT
TRBV29-1	TRBJ1-2	-	few	CSVDPGGGGVYGYTF	TGCAGCGTTGACCCGGGGGGGGGAGGCGTTTATGGCTACACCTTC
TRBV29-1	TRBJ1-4	TRBD1	-	CSVRTGGTTNEKLFF	TGCAGCGTCCGGACAGGGGGTACAACTAATGAAAAACTGTTTTTT
TRBV10-3	TRBJ1-1	TRBD1	-	CAIRLDRSMNTEAFF	TGTGCCATCAGGCTGGACAGGAGCATGAACACTGAAGCTTTCTTT
TRBV29-1	TRBJ1-1	-	-	CSVGREGTEAFF	TGCAGCGTGGGACGGGAGGGGACTGAAGCTTTCTTT
TRBV4-1	TRBJ2-1	TRBD2	-	CASSVAGGLNEQFF	TGCGCCAGCAGCGTAGCGGGGGGGCTCAATGAGCAGTTCTTC
TRBV27	TRBJ2-1	-	-	CASSPRSGSSYNEQFF	TGTGCCAGCAGTCCCCGAAGCGGTAGCTCCTACAATGAGCAGTTCTTC
TRBV27	TRBJ2-5	TRBD2	-	CASSPDPAGGGTQYF	TGTGCCAGCAGCCCGGACCCAGCGGGGGGAGGGACCCAGTACTTC
TRBV3-1/TRBV3-2	TRBJ2-7	TRBD2	-	CASTYSGGAEQYF	TGTGCCAGCACCTATAGCGGGGGGGCCGAGCAGTACTTC
TRBV7-2	TRBJ2-2	-	-	CASSNPGYGTGELFF	TGTGCCAGCAGCAACCCAGGGTATGGGACCGGGGAGCTGTTTTTT
TRBV19	TRBJ2-7	-	-	CASSIDGAYEQYF	TGTGCCAGTAGTATCGACGGAGCCTACGAGCAGTACTTC
TRBV18	TRBJ1-5	TRBD1	-	CASSPGQFQPQHF	TGTGCCAGCTCACCGGGACAGTTCCAGCCCCAGCATTTT
TRBV11-2	TRBJ2-5	-	-	CASSFSRTTQETQYF	TGTGCCAGCAGCTTTAGTCGGACAACTCAAGAGACCCAGTACTTC
TRBV28	TRBJ1-5	TRBD1	-	CASSLPGTGAYDQPQHF	TGTGCCAGCAGCCTTCCCGGGACAGGGGCTTATGATCAGCCCCAGCATTTT
TRBV6-1	TRBJ2-1	-	few	CASSEGRYRTDNEQFF	TGTGCCAGCAGTGAAGGAAGGTATCGGACTGACAATGAGCAGTTCTTC
TRBV6-1	TRBJ2-7	-	-	CASSERDSSSYEQYF	TGTGCCAGCAGTGAACGGGACTCCAGCTCCTACGAGCAGTACTTC
TRBV14	TRBJ2-5	-	few	CASSQGTASGSRETQYF	TGTGCCAGCAGCCAAGGCACCGCATCGGGGTCCAGGGAGACCCAGTACTTC
TRBV7-8	TRBJ2-5	-	-	CASTSMGGRGQETQYF	TGTGCCAGTACATCAATGGGGGGCAGGGGGCAAGAGACCCAGTACTTC
TRBV7-9	TRBJ1-1	TRBD1	-	CASSSPQGGTEAFF	TGTGCCAGCAGCTCCCCACAGGGGGGGACTGAAGCTTTCTTT
TRBV28	TRBJ2-1	TRBD2	few	CASHSGLALYEQFF	TGTGCCAGCCATTCGGGACTAGCGTTGTATGAGCAGTTCTTC
TRBV28	TRBJ1-2	-	-	CASSLAGYGYTF	TGTGCCAGCAGTTTGGCTGGTTATGGCTACACCTTC
TRBV28	TRBJ1-2	TRBD1	-	CASRGQVYGYTF	TGTGCCAGCAGAGGACAGGTCTATGGCTACACCTTC
TRBV28	TRBJ2-7	TRBD1	-	CASSETPGQGAYEQYF	TGTGCCAGCAGTGAAACTCCGGGACAGGGGGCTTACGAGCAGTACTTC
TRBV27	TRBJ2-1	TRBD2	-	CASSVVGSGSGYEQFF	TGTGCCAGCAGCGTCGTTGGTAGCGGGAGTGGGTATGAGCAGTTCTTC
TRBV7-8	TRBJ2-2	TRBD1	once	CASSQRGQGVVSGELFF	TGTGCCAGCAGCCAGAGAGGACAGGGGGTGGTTTCCGGGGAGCTGTTTTTT
TRBV28	TRBJ1-2	TRBD1	-	CASSLSYRGYGYTF	TGTGCCAGCAGTCTTTCCTACAGGGGGTATGGCTACACCTTC
TRBV7-9	TRBJ2-2	-	-	CASSSPLGQHTGELFF	TGTGCCAGCAGTTCTCCCCTCGGACAGCACACCGGGGAGCTGTTTTTT
TRBV7-6	TRBJ2-5	TRBD2	-	CASSLILAGGSLETQYF	TGTGCCAGCAGCTTAATCCTAGCGGGGGGGAGTCTGGAGACCCAGTACTTC
TRBV10-3	TRBJ1-1	-	-	CAIRRQTNTEAFF	TGTGCCATCAGAAGACAGACGAACACTGAAGCTTTCTTT
TRBV5-8	TRBJ2-1	TRBD2	-	CASSLEIAGAHEQFF	TGTGCCAGCAGCTTGGAAATAGCGGGAGCTCATGAGCAGTTCTTC